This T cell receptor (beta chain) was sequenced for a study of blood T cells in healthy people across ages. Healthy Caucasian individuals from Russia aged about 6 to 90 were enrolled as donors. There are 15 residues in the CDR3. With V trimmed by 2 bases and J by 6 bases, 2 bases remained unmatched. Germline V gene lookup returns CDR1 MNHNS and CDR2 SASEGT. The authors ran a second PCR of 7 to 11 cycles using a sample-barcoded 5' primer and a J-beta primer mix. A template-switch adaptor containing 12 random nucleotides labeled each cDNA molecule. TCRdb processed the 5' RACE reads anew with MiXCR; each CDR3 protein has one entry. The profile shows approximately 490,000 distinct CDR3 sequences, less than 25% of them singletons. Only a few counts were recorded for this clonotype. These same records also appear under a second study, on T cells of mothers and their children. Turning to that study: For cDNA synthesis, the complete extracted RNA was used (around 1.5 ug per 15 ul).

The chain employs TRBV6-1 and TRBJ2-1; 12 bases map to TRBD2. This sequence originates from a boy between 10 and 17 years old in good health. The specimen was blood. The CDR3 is CASSELAGGPNEQFF. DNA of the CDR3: TGTGCCAGCAGTGAACTAGCGGGGGGGCCCAATGAGCAGTTCTTC.